This record looks at one T cell receptor beta chain sequence and its context. These data belong to a study of technical replicates of blood from four donors. V dropped 9 bases and J dropped 1 base, with 10 bases sitting between them. The CDR3 length is 13 residues. CDR1 is SNHLY, CDR2 FYNNEI, per germline. Assay: immunoSEQ multiplex PCR; the TCRdb copy retains only in-frame clones and omits some. The data show under 110,000 clones, with 96% seen just once and approximately 0.2% held by the top ten. Sequencing used T cells isolated from PBMCs. This TCR came from a human donor in good health. The chain uses TRBV2 and TRBJ1-3; unclear D gene. The CDR3 region has the DNA TGTGCCAGAGTTAAGGAGTCTGGAAACACCATATATTTT. Translating it yields CARVKESGNTIYF.